These 6 T cell receptor beta chains were all obtained from the same sample, sequenced in a study of cytotoxic CD8 clonotypes in ibrutinib-treated CLL. Profiling relied on immunoSEQ multiplex PCR, and the TCRdb table lists in-frame clones only, not all of them. In the table there are around 70,000 clones, about 64% of which are singletons. The material was PBMCs, obtained after 12 months of ibrutinib treatment. The receptors were sampled from a human donor with chronic lymphocytic leukemia.

V is TRBV10-3 and J is TRBJ2-3, with D tentatively TRBD2 (5 bases). Trimming shortened V by 3 bases and J by 5 bases, and 12 bases separated the two germline ends. Germline V gene data show CDR1 as ENHRY and CDR2 as SYGVKD. This CDR3 has 14 residues. CDR3 in DNA: TGTGCCATCAGTGAAGGGCTAGCCGAAGATACGCAGTATTTT. Protein product: CAISEGLAEDTQYF.

The V and J genes are TRBV6-5 and TRBJ1-3; unclear D gene. V was cut by 7 bases and J by 4 bases, with 11 bases left in between. CDR1 and CDR2 (germline): MNHEY, SVGAGI. This CDR3 has 13 amino acids. CDR3 coding DNA: TGTGCCAGCACGAGGGAGGTGGGAAACACCATATATTTT. It encodes CASTREVGNTIYF.

This clone was seen only once. This chain connects TRBV19 to TRBJ1-1, with no clear D. The CDR3 has 14 residues. V dropped 5 bases and J dropped 1 base, with 11 bases sitting between them. CDR1 is LNHDA, CDR2 SQIVND, per germline (reference sequence). CDR3 sequence: CASSSGGSNTEAFF. The CDR3 region has the DNA TGTGCCAGTAGTTCGGGAGGTTCGAACACTGAAGCTTTCTTT.

This clone was seen a handful of times. J is TRBJ2-2 and V is TRBV5-1; D is perhaps TRBD1 (6 bases). The CDR3 loop spans 14 amino acids. CDR1 and CDR2 from the germline V gene are SGHRS and YFSETQ. V lost 4 bases and J lost 5, with 12 bases in between. The CDR3 protein is CASSPTGETGELFF. The CDR3 region has the DNA TGCGCCAGCAGCCCGACAGGCGAGACCGGGGAGCTGTTTTTT.

The V call is TRBV30, the J call TRBJ2-7, with TRBD1 as a possible D gene (5 bases). The CDR3 consists of 13 residues. Per the germline V gene, CDR1 is GTSNPN and CDR2 is SVGIG (reference sequence). Deletions cut 3 bases from V and 3 bases from J, with 12 bases between. In nucleotides, the CDR3 is TGTGCCTGGAGAAGGGGCGCGGTCTACGAGCAGTACTTC. Amino acid sequence: CAWRRGAVYEQYF.

The rearrangement links TRBV5-1 to TRBJ1-1; maybe TRBD1 (5 bases). This CDR3 has 14 amino acids. The germline V gene has CDR1 SGHRS and CDR2 YFSETQ. V was clipped by 5 bases and J by 1 base, with 12 bases between them. CDR3 coding DNA: TGCGCCAGCAGGGAAACAGGTCAGAACACTGAAGCTTTCTTT. This translates into CASRETGQNTEAFF.